The table lists the clone carrying this T cell receptor (beta chain) with a few counts. The antigen is not known. Measured with immunoSEQ multiplex PCR; TCRdb has only the in-frame clones, and not every one. The table includes 3,000 or so clones, around 21% detected once. This record belongs to a study of T cell clones after liver transplantation. Overall study context: Post-transplant blood was tracked for graft-donor-reactive T cell clones identified in a pre-transplant mixed lymphocyte reaction. Standard immunosuppression, with no induction, continued until 12-24 months after transplant.

Proliferating CFSE-low MLR cells were sequenced to define alloreactive TCRbeta sequences. Pre-transplant recipient cells met graft donor PBMCs, splenocytes, lymph-node cells, or third-party PBMCs. The origin of this receptor is a human patient who received a liver transplant. A share of the T cells may be of graft donor origin. The sequencing input was CD4+ T cells from PBMCs cultured with third-party cells.

CDR3 protein: CASSLDPGGRGYSNQPQHF. DNA for the CDR3: TGTGCCAGCAGCTTGGACCCAGGGGGCCGCGGATATAGCAATCAGCCCCAGCATTTT. V is TRBV5-5 and J is TRBJ1-5; 8 nucleotides align to TRBD1. Germline CDR1 is SGHKS and CDR2 is YYEKEE (reference sequence). This CDR3 contains 19 residues. With V trimmed by 0 bases and J by 0 bases, 11 bases remained unmatched.